These 7 T cell receptor beta chains were sequenced from one sample in a study of blood T cell repertoires in COVID-19. Clones were read by immunoSEQ multiplex PCR, and TCRdb kept only the in-frame ones, dropping some. The sample has more than 300,000 clones, 85% to 90% seen once. Specimen: PBMCs or T cells enriched from blood (not recorded which). All receptors come from a young woman who had recovered from COVID-19.

This sequence joins TRBV7-3 and TRBJ2-3; TRBD2 agrees at 10 bases. This CDR3 region has 15 residues. Unmatched junction bases numbered 7, after V lost 5 bases and J lost 5 bases. The germline V gene encodes CDR1 SGHTA and CDR2 FQGTGA. Here the CDR3 DNA reads TGTGCCAGCAGCCGGAGCGGGGGGGCTAGAGATACGCAGTATTTT. The encoded protein is CASSRSGGARDTQYF. Filled out from reference TRBV7-3 and TRBJ2-3, the complete variable domain reads GAGVSQTPSNKVTEKGKYVELRCDPISGHTALYWYRQSLGQGPEFLIYFQGTGAADDSGLPNDRFFAVRPEGSVSTLKIQRTERGDSAVYLCASSRSGGARDTQYFGPGTRLTVL.

The chain recombines TRBV6-5 with TRBJ2-7, with 10 bases lining up with TRBD2. The ends lost 5 bases at V and 5 bases at J; junction bases unmatched: 9. The germline CDR1 and CDR2 sequences are MNHEY and SVGAGI. This CDR3 spans 15 amino acids. The chain's CDR3 is CASSTSGDFMNEQYF. In DNA, the CDR3 is TGTGCCAGCAGTACTAGCGGGGACTTCATGAACGAGCAGTACTTC.

The V gene is TRBV3-1 (or the pseudogene TRBV3-2), the J gene TRBJ1-3, with D perhaps matching TRBD1 (6 bases). This CDR3 is 15 amino acids long. Between the trimmed V and J ends, which lost 3 bases and 2 bases, there was a span of 11 bases. Looked up from germline, CDR1 is LGHDT and CDR2 is YNNKEL (reference sequence). The CDR3 here is CASSHEGVAGNTIYF. The CDR3 bases are TGTGCCAGCAGCCATGAGGGGGTTGCTGGAAACACCATATATTTT.

The genes are TRBV6-5 and TRBJ1-2; TRBD1 matches 8 bases. CDR1 MNHEY and CDR2 SVGAGI come from the germline V gene. The length of the CDR3 is 13 residues. Losses at the gene ends were 6 bases for V and 4 bases for J; bases not matched to a gene: 4. CDR3 amino acids: CASRSTGVYGYTF. DNA of the CDR3: TGTGCCAGCAGATCGACAGGGGTCTATGGCTACACCTTC.

The rearrangement joins TRBV19 to TRBJ2-1; a weak D match, TRBD2 (6 bases). CDR1 is LNHDA and CDR2 is SQIVND in the germline V gene (reference sequence). The CDR3 has 13 residues. The V and J ends lost 6 bases and 8 bases respectively, with 14 bases between them. The CDR3 loop reads CASSRPGGHEQFF. CDR3 sequence (DNA): TGTGCCAGTAGCCGCCCAGGAGGGCATGAGCAGTTCTTC.

This sequence joins TRBV12-5 and TRBJ2-6; D is perhaps TRBD1 (5 bases). This CDR3 region has 19 residues. The V and J ends lost 3 bases and 3 bases respectively, with 21 bases between them. The germline CDR1 and CDR2 sequences are LGHNT and FRNRAP. The CDR3 sequence is CASGFEGAPVSFGANVLTF. In DNA form, the CDR3 reads TGTGCTAGTGGTTTCGAAGGGGCCCCGGTTTCGTTTGGGGCCAACGTCCTGACTTTC.

The chain combines TRBV28 with TRBJ2-7; 8 bases line up with TRBD1. The CDR3 runs 14 residues. Germline CDR1 MDHEN, CDR2 SYDVKM. With 4 bases clipped from V and 4 bases from J, the junction kept 6 bases outside the gene matches. CDR3 coding DNA: TGTGCCAGCAGTTCCCGACAGGGGTGGTACGAGCAGTACTTC. Its translation is CASSSRQGWYEQYF.